The entry below gives a single T cell receptor beta chain sequence along with its context. CDR3-region Arm-PCR and iRepertoire HTBI primers produced the TCR beta libraries. One entry per CDR3 protein, called by TCRdb with MiXCR from the multiplex PCR reads. The data hold 300,000 to 400,000 distinct CDR3 sequences, with around 17% observed a single time. The sample is drawn from a study of regulatory T cells in long-lasting Graves disease. Time point here: newly diagnosed GD, antithyroid drugs for less than 3 months. TCR sequences were obtained from RNA taken from PBMCs. Germline assignment: CDR1 LGHNT and CDR2 FRNRAP. Germline trimming cut 0 bases from V and 9 bases from J; bases unmatched to any gene: 20. The CDR3 runs to 18 residues. These same data were also listed under a study on T cells in Graves' hyperthyroidism and ophthalmopathy. From that paper: Initially, a first-round RT-PCR of the TCR CDR3 employed the HTBI primer set.

This TCR came from a man in his forties with Graves disease. V and J are TRBV12-5 and TRBJ2-7, with 7 bases identical to TRBD1. The sequences come from peripheral blood mononuclear cells (PBMCs), collected at new diagnosis, from a patient treated with antithyroid drugs. The CDR3 DNA sequence: TGTGCTAGTGGTTTGGTTGTCCCCGGACAGGAGACCCTAGTGGCGCAGTACTTC. Translated: CASGLVVPGQETLVAQYF.